The T cell receptor (beta chain) under discussion was sequenced for a study of blood T cells in healthy people across ages. This clonotype appeared a few times. This CDR3 has 16 amino acids. V lost 3 bases and J lost 2; bases outside the gene matches: 6. Primers used in a second PCR of roughly 6 to 11 cycles were a sample-barcoded 5' primer and a J-beta primer mix. Each CDR3 protein is one row after TCRdb ran MiXCR on the 5' RACE reads. Counted here are some 700,000 distinct CDR3 sequences, approximately 22% occurring once; the ten biggest clones make up approximately 20%. Material: blood. The origin of this receptor is a man in his sixties or seventies in good health. The chain is built from TRBV12-3 or TRBV12-4 and TRBJ2-1; 8 nucleotides align to TRBD2. For the CDR3, the DNA is TGTGCCAGCAGTTTTGCGGGGGGAAGGGCCTACAATGAGCAGTTCTTC. It codes for CASSFAGGRAYNEQFF.